Following are 18 T cell receptor beta chains from one sample sequenced in a study of blood T cell repertoires in COVID-19. Method: immunoSEQ multiplex PCR; TCRdb's copy keeps in-frame clones and lacks some. The sample lists about 80,000 clones, roughly four fifths occurring once. What was sequenced was peripheral blood. Every receptor here comes from a human donor in a cohort sampled during active COVID-19.

This clone was found a few times. The V gene is TRBV28, the J gene TRBJ1-4; 7 bases are a match to TRBD1. The V segment lost 4 bases and the J segment 0 bases; nucleotides outside the gene matches: 2. The V gene's germline CDR1 is MDHEN and CDR2 SYDVKM. The CDR3 totals 15 residues. The CDR3 protein is CASSSGTATNEKLFF. CDR3 bases: TGTGCCAGCAGTTCCGGGACAGCAACTAATGAAAAACTGTTTTTT. The entire variable domain, with the rest obtained from reference TRBV28 and TRBJ1-4, is as follows: DVKVTQSSRYLVKRTGEKVFLECVQDMDHENMFWYRQDPGLGLRLIYFSYDVKMKEKGDIPEGYSVSREKKERFSLILESASTNQTSMYLCASSSGTATNEKLFFGSGTQLSVL.

V usage is TRBV7-9 and J usage is TRBJ1-2; 9 bases match TRBD1. V lost 5 bases to trimming and J lost 8 bases; unmatched junction nucleotides: 9. Germline V lookup: CDR1 SEHNR, CDR2 FQNEAQ (reference sequence). The CDR3 spans 14 residues. The CDR3 spells CASSKGQGAGGYTF. CDR3 DNA sequence: TGTGCCAGCAGCAAGGGACAGGGCGCAGGAGGCTACACCTTC.

This clone was counted between two and nine times. This chain links TRBV18 with TRBJ1-1; 11 positions agree with TRBD1. Germline loops: CDR1 KGHSH, CDR2 LQKENI. There are 15 residues in the CDR3. Germline trimming cut 2 bases from V and 5 bases from J; bases unmatched to any gene: 4. CDR3 amino acids: CASSPGTGGFTEAFF. The CDR3 DNA reads as TGTGCCAGCTCACCAGGGACAGGGGGATTTACTGAAGCTTTCTTT. The variable domain in full, with the rest retrieved from reference TRBV18 and TRBJ1-1, is NAGVMQNPRHLVRRRGQEARLRCSPMKGHSHVYWYRQLPEEGLKFMVYLQKENIIDESGMPKERFSAEFPKEGPSILRIQQVVRGDSAAYFCASSPGTGGFTEAFFGQGTRLTVV.

The table lists this clone with a count of one. The rearrangement uses TRBV13 and TRBJ1-6, with 7 positions matching TRBD1. Per germline, CDR1 PRHDT and CDR2 FYEKMQ (reference sequence). After removal of 6 bases from V and 2 bases from J, the junction contained 4 bases not matched to a gene. CDR3 size: 15 residues. The CDR3 nucleotides are TGTGCCAGCAGTTCTGGGACAGCCTATAATTCACCCCTCCACTTT. Translated: CASSSGTAYNSPLHF.

This clone was recorded once. The rearrangement links TRBV27 to TRBJ2-6; a possible D gene is TRBD2 (6 bases). Trimming shortened V by 5 bases and J by 3 bases, and 17 bases separated the two germline ends. This CDR3 contains 17 residues. CDR1 MNHEY and CDR2 SMNVEV come from the germline V gene (reference sequence). The CDR3 region has the DNA TGTGCCAGCAGTCCCGGGGGTAACACGGGTGGGGCCAACGTCCTGACTTTC. Translating gives CASSPGGNTGGANVLTF.

This clone occurred once. The chain is built from TRBV19 and TRBJ2-5, with 8 bases matching TRBD1. The CDR3 totals 14 residues. The V gene's germline CDR1 is LNHDA and CDR2 SQIVND (reference sequence). The ends lost 6 bases at V and 5 bases at J; junction bases unmatched: 8. CDR3 loop: CASRTDRGTETQYF. In DNA form, the CDR3 reads TGTGCCAGTAGAACAGACAGGGGTACGGAGACCCAGTACTTC.

The chain recombines TRBV18 with TRBJ2-5; D is uncertain. Germline assignment: CDR1 KGHSH and CDR2 LQKENI. Trimming shortened V by 5 bases and J by 2 bases, and 9 bases separated the two germline ends. This CDR3 comprises 13 residues. CDR3 amino acids: CASSETRQETQYF. CDR3 nucleotides: TGTGCCAGCTCAGAGACACGGCAAGAGACCCAGTACTTC.

This clone occurred a few times. The J gene is TRBJ2-1, the V gene TRBV10-3; no clear D. CDR1 is ENHRY, CDR2 SYGVKD, per germline. The CDR3 runs to 12 residues. V was clipped by 0 bases and J by 8 bases, with 5 bases between them. The CDR3 reads CAISESEDEQFF. DNA of the CDR3: TGTGCCATCAGTGAGTCTGAGGATGAGCAGTTCTTC.

A note on this clone: Germline and junction disagree at one end, which may indicate a read error. The chain carries TRBV28 and TRBJ1-1; D is perhaps TRBD1 (5 bases). The CDR3 runs 12 residues. Germline CDR1 reads MDHEN; CDR2 reads SYDVKM. CDR3 region: CASSLKDTEAFF. In DNA form, the CDR3 reads TGTGCCAGCAGTTTAAAGGACACCGAAGCTTTCTTT.

The V gene is TRBV19, the J gene TRBJ2-7; D may be TRBD1 (5 bases). CDR3 length: 15 residues. Germline V gene sequence: CDR1 LNHDA, CDR2 SQIVND (reference sequence). V was clipped by 6 bases and J by 7 bases, with 22 bases between them. The CDR3 protein is CASRLTVLYPTEQYF. CDR3 DNA: TGTGCCAGTAGGCTGACAGTACTATACCCTACAGAGCAGTACTTC.

V and J are TRBV10-3 and TRBJ1-5, with a weak D call TRBD1 (5 bases). The CDR3 sequence is 12 residues long. V was trimmed by 3 bases and J by 5 bases, leaving 5 bases between them. The germline V gene has CDR1 ENHRY and CDR2 SYGVKD. CDR3: CAISEGDQPQHF. As DNA, the CDR3 is TGTGCCATCAGTGAAGGGGATCAGCCCCAGCATTTT.

The chain joins TRBV29-1 to TRBJ2-5; TRBD2 agrees at 8 bases. This CDR3 is 12 amino acids long. CDR1 and CDR2 from the germline V gene are SQVTM and ANQGSEA. Trimming at V came to 6 bases and at J to 4 bases, leaving 4 bases not matched to a gene. The DNA of the CDR3 is TGCAGCGTCGGGACTAGAAGAGAGACCCAGTACTTC. Encoded protein: CSVGTRRETQYF.

A single count supports this clone. The gene calls are TRBV6-5 and TRBJ2-1; maybe TRBD2 (6 bases). V lost 0 bases to trimming and J lost 9 bases, with 12 bases between them. CDR1 is MNHEY, CDR2 SVGAGI, per germline. This CDR3 has 14 amino acids. The CDR3 reads CASSYSGSLSEQFF. The CDR3 coding sequence is TGTGCCAGCAGTTACTCCGGGAGCCTAAGTGAGCAGTTCTTC.

The chain couples TRBV28 to TRBJ1-4; no firm D call. V was trimmed by 6 bases and J by 8 bases, leaving 19 bases between them. The CDR3 runs 15 residues. From germline, CDR1 is MDHEN and CDR2 SYDVKM. This CDR3 is CASRSDGGGHEKLFF. In nucleotides, the CDR3 is TGTGCCAGCAGATCAGACGGAGGCGGTCACGAAAAACTGTTTTTT.

This clone was seen only once. The chain employs TRBV7-9 and TRBJ2-5; TRBD1 matches 9 bases. This CDR3 is 19 amino acids long. Germline CDR1 SEHNR, CDR2 FQNEAQ (reference sequence). V trimming: 2 bases; J trimming: 3 bases; junction bases outside the gene matches: 16. In nucleotides, the CDR3 is TGTGCCAGCAGCTTACATGGCGGGGTGAAGGGACAGGGTAAAGAGACCCAGTACTTC. Encoded protein: CASSLHGGVKGQGKETQYF.

The rearrangement uses TRBV19 and TRBJ1-2; TRBD1 aligns across 7 bases. The V gene end was trimmed by 10 bases and the J gene end by 2 bases; junction bases not matched to a gene: 10. This CDR3 region has 14 residues. CDR1 is LNHDA, CDR2 SQIVND, per germline (reference sequence). As DNA, the CDR3 is TGTGCCACCGAACGGACAGGCTTAAACTATGGCTACACCTTC. Translated: CATERTGLNYGYTF.

The V call is TRBV2, the J call TRBJ2-2, with D tentatively TRBD2 (6 bases). Germline loops: CDR1 SNHLY, CDR2 FYNNEI. CDR3 length: 15 residues. The V gene lost 3 bases and the J gene lost 5 bases, with 13 bases spanning the gap. Written as DNA, the CDR3 is TGTGCCAGCAGTGAGGGAAGGGCGGGGACCGGGGAGCTGTTTTTT. Protein product: CASSEGRAGTGELFF.

The V and J genes are TRBV7-9 and TRBJ1-5, with D unclear. The germline gives CDR1 SEHNR, CDR2 FQNEAQ (reference sequence). This CDR3 is 13 amino acids long. Trimming cost V 4 bases and J 9 bases, with 13 bases left between them. DNA of the CDR3: TGTGCCAGCAGCTACATACATGGGAGGCCCCAGCATTTT. This gives the protein CASSYIHGRPQHF.